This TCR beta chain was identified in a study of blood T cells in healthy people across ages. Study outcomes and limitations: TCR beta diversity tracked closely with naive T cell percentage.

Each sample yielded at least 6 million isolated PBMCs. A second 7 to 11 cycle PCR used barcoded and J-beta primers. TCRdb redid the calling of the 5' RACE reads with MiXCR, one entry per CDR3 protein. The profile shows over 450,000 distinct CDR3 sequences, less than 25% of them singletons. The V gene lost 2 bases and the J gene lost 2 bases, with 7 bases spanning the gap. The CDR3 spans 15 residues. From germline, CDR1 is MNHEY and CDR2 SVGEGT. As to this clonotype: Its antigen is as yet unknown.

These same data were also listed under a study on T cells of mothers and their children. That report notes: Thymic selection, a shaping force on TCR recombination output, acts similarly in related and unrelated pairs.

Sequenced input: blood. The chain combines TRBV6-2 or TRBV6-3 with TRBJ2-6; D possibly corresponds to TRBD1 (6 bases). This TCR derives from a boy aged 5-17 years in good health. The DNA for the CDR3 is TGTGCCAGCAGTTACGCAGGGGCTGGGGCCAACGTCCTGACTTTC. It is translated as CASSYAGAGANVLTF.